This T cell receptor (beta chain) was sequenced for a study of blood T cell repertoires in COVID-19. As for the study in general: The United States, Italy and Spain were the sources of the acute and convalescent COVID-19 samples. Sources were T cells, B-cell-depleted T cells, or PBMCs; the material itself was cDNA or gDNA.

Study processing details: Amplifying reference gene primers gave estimates of nucleated cell counts. The table came from immunoSEQ multiplex PCR; TCRdb's copy has only in-frame clones and leaves some out. Clonal size and the V and J genes are those of that table, whereas D and trimming came from the DNA. This sample has about 72,000 clones, with 80% to 90% found just once. After removal of 0 bases from V and 3 bases from J, the junction contained 7 bases not matched to a gene. Germline CDR1 SGHTS, CDR2 YDEGEE. The CDR3 consists of 17 residues. The sequencing input was peripheral blood. This chain connects TRBV5-8 to TRBJ1-5; 9 bases are shared with TRBD1. This TCR was recovered from a man aged 70-80 years with active or convalescent COVID-19. The DNA of the CDR3 is TGTGCCAGCAGCTTGGCCTGGGGGGACAGGGACAATCAGCCCCAGCATTTT. Translated, it gives CASSLAWGDRDNQPQHF.